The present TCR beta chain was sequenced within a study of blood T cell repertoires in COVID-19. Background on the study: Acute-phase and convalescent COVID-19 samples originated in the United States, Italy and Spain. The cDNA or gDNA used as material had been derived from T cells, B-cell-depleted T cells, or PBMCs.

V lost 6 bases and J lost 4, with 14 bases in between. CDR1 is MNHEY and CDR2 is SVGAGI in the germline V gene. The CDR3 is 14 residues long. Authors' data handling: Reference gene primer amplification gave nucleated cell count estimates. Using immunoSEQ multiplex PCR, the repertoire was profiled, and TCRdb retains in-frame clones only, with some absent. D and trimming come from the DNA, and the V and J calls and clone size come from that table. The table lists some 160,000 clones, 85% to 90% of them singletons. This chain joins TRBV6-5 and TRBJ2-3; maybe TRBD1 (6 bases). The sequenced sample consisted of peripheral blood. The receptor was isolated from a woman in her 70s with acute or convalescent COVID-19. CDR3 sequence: CASRDSLEADTQYF. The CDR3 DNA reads TGTGCCAGCAGGGACAGTCTCGAAGCAGATACGCAGTATTTT.